These 15 T cell receptor beta chains originate from one sample sequenced in a study of neurological immune-mediated disorders. As for time point: longitudinal time-point 3. A single record per CDR3 protein comes from TCRdb applying MiXCR to the 5' RACE reads. The table records roughly 48,000 distinct CDR3 sequences, roughly 13% of them present only once. The material sequenced was PBMCs. These TCRs come from a male donor with HTLV-1-associated myelopathy (HAM/TSP).

This chain uses TRBV29-1 with TRBJ1-1; no definite D call. In germline, CDR1 is SQVTM, CDR2 ANQGSEA. Trimming took 7 bases from V and 1 from J, leaving 4 bases between them. The CDR3 has 10 residues. CDR3 amino acids: CSGGNTEAFF. CDR3 DNA: TGCAGCGGGGGGAACACTGAAGCTTTCTTT.

This clonotype has at least ten counts. The chain joins TRBV29-1 to TRBJ2-7, with D perhaps matching TRBD1 (6 bases). V lost 0 bases to trimming and J lost 5 bases, with 17 bases between them. The germline gives CDR1 SQVTM, CDR2 ANQGSEA. CDR3 length: 15 amino acids. CDR3 nucleotides: TGCAGCGTTGAAGATGGGGGCAGAGATTACGACGAGCAGTACTTC. Translation gives CSVEDGGRDYDEQYF.

This clonotype was seen a few times. The J gene is TRBJ1-5, the V gene TRBV24-1, with TRBD1 as a possible D gene (6 bases). This CDR3 contains 15 residues. Germline V gene lookup returns CDR1 KGHDR and CDR2 SFDVKD. V shed 10 bases and J shed 1 base, with 16 bases lying between them. The CDR3 sequence: CATMGAGASNQPQHF. The DNA of the CDR3 is TGTGCCACGATGGGAGCGGGGGCGAGCAATCAGCCCCAGCATTTT.

This clonotype came up a few times. V is TRBV20-1 and J is TRBJ2-7; D possibly corresponds to TRBD1 (5 bases). Germline CDR1 DFQATT, CDR2 SNEGSKA (reference sequence). Between the trimmed V and J ends, which lost 0 bases and 3 bases, there was a span of 6 bases. The CDR3 consists of 12 residues. CDR3 nucleotides: TGCAGTGCTAGAGAGCAGGGCTACGAGCAGTACTTC. Translating it yields CSAREQGYEQYF.

This clonotype was seen many times. The chain joins TRBV4-3 to TRBJ1-5, with unresolved D. CDR3 size: 18 residues. The V and J ends lost 0 bases and 6 bases respectively, with 21 bases between them. Germline assignment: CDR1 LGHNA and CDR2 YSLEER. The CDR3 is CASSQDLTSAALGQPQHF. CDR3 bases: TGCGCCAGCAGCCAAGATTTGACAAGCGCGGCCTTAGGTCAGCCCCAGCATTTT.

Ten or more counts support this clonotype. The V and J genes are TRBV20-1 and TRBJ2-7; D gene uncertain. In germline, CDR1 is DFQATT, CDR2 SNEGSKA (reference sequence). This CDR3 is 17 amino acids long. The V end was cut by 3 bases, the J end by 3 bases, with 24 bases between. CDR3 DNA sequence: TGCAGTGCTAGGAGATGGTTGGTAAGAAAAACAAACTACGAGCAGTACTTC. Translating gives CSARRWLVRKTNYEQYF.

The table lists this clonotype with many counts. The CDR3 is CASSRLHDRGGSTDTQYF. The CDR3 DNA is TGTGCCAGCAGCCGGCTCCATGACAGGGGCGGGAGCACAGATACGCAGTATTTT. J is TRBJ2-3 and V is TRBV9; TRBD1 matches at 8 bases. This CDR3 is built from 18 residues. The germline CDR1 and CDR2 sequences are SGDLS and YYNGEE. V shed 4 bases and J 0 bases; nucleotides not matched to a gene: 13.

Ten or more counts support this clonotype. J is TRBJ2-5 and V is TRBV7-2; 12 bases line up with TRBD2. The CDR3 totals 16 residues. After removal of 4 bases from V and 5 bases from J, the junction contained 8 bases not matched to a gene. CDR1 and CDR2 (germline): SGHTA, FQGNSA. CDR3 coding DNA: TGTGCCAGCAGCTCCGCTAGCGGGGGGGCCCCCGAGACCCAGTACTTC. Protein product: CASSSASGGAPETQYF.

By share of the sample, this clonotype is medium-sized. The junction does not match germline at one end; this may be a read error. The V and J genes are TRBV10-3 and TRBJ2-5, with a tentative D call TRBD1 (5 bases). The CDR3 loop spans 13 amino acids. Germline-derived CDR1 and CDR2 are ENHRY and SYGVKD. This CDR3 is CAIRETATETQYF. CDR3 nucleotide sequence: TGTGCCATCCGTGAGACAGCTACAGAGACCCAGTACTTC.

This clonotype was detected ten times or more. This chain connects TRBV6-6 to TRBJ1-4; D might be TRBD1 (5 bases). The CDR3 is made up of 15 amino acids. Trimming left V 5 bases short and J 5 bases short, with 15 bases between. CDR1 and CDR2 (germline): MNHNY, SVGAGI (reference sequence). CDR3 coding DNA: TGTGCCAGCAGTACGTCCGGGACTGGGAATGAAAAACTGTTTTTT. This sequence encodes CASSTSGTGNEKLFF.

This clonotype was counted at least ten times. The CDR3 bases are TGTGCCAGCAGACCACAGGGATCCCTCACAGATACGCAGTATTTT. It is translated as CASRPQGSLTDTQYF. This chain uses TRBV7-2 with TRBJ2-3, with D possibly TRBD1 on 6 matching bases. This CDR3 spans 15 amino acids. Per germline, CDR1 SGHTA and CDR2 FQGNSA. Between the trimmed V and J ends, which lost 6 bases and 2 bases, there was a span of 15 bases.

This clonotype was recorded many times. The rearrangement uses TRBV5-1 and TRBJ2-2; 7 nucleotides match TRBD2. J was trimmed by 0 bases and V by 7 bases; bases with no gene match: 6. The CDR3 has 15 residues. CDR1 SGHRS and CDR2 YFSETQ come from the germline V gene. Here the CDR3 reads CASGWGGSNTGELFF. In DNA, the CDR3 is TGCGCCAGCGGATGGGGGGGTTCGAACACCGGGGAGCTGTTTTTT.

There are many counts of this clonotype. V is TRBV3-1 and J is TRBJ1-2; weak D call: TRBD1 (6 bases). The CDR3 runs 17 residues. Germline assignment: CDR1 LGHDT and CDR2 YNNKEL (reference sequence). V was trimmed by 4 bases and J by 1 base, leaving 19 bases between them. The CDR3 DNA is TGTGCCAGCAGCCTTACCGGGACAACGACGATTAACTATGGCTACACCTTC. Amino acid sequence: CASSLTGTTTINYGYTF.

This clonotype was observed many times. The J gene is TRBJ2-3, the V gene TRBV20-1; 9 nucleotides agree with TRBD1. Germline values: CDR1 DFQATT, CDR2 SNEGSKA (reference sequence). This CDR3 is built from 13 residues. Unmatched junction bases numbered 4, after V lost 0 bases and J lost 9 bases. The CDR3 spells CSARDGTGRTQYF. In DNA, the CDR3 is TGCAGTGCTAGAGATGGGACAGGGAGGACGCAGTATTTT.

This clonotype was detected many times. This chain connects TRBV20-1 to TRBJ1-4, with 7 bases that match TRBD1. The CDR3 spans 14 residues. With V trimmed by 3 bases and J by 8 bases, 9 bases remained unmatched. The V gene's germline CDR1 is DFQATT and CDR2 SNEGSKA (reference sequence). The CDR3 reads CSASHDRAVEKLFF. The CDR3 region has the DNA TGCAGTGCTAGCCACGACAGGGCGGTCGAAAAACTGTTTTTT.